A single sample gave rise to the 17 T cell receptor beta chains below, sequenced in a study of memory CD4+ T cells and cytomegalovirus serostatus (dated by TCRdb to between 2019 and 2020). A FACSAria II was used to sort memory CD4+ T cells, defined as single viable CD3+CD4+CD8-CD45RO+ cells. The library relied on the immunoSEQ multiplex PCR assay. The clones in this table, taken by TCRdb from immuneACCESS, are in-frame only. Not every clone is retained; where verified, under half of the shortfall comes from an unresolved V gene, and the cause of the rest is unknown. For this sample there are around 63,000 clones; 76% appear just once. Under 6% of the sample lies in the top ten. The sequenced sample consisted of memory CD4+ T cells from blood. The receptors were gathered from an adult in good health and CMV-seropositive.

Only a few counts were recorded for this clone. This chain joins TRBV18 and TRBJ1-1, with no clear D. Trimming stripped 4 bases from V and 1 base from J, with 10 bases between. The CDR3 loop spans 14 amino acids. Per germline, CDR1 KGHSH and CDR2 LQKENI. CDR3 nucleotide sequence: TGTGCCAGCTCACAGGGCGCGGGGAACACTGAAGCTTTCTTT. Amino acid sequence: CASSQGAGNTEAFF.

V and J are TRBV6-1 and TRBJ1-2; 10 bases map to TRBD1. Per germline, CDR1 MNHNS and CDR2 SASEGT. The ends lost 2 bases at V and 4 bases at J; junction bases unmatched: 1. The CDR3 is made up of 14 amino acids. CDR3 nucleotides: TGTGCCAGCAGTGAACGGACAGGGGGCTATGGCTACACCTTC. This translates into CASSERTGGYGYTF.

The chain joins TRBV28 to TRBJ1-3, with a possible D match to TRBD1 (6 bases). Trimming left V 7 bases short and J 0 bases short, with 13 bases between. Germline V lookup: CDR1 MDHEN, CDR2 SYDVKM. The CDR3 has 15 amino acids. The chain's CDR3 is CASKGGADSGNTIYF. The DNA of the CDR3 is TGTGCCAGCAAGGGGGGTGCGGACTCTGGAAACACCATATATTTT.

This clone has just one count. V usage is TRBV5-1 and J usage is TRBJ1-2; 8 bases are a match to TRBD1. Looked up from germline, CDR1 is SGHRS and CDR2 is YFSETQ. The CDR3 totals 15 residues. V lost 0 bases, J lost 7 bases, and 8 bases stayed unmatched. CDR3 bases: TGCGCCAGCAGCTTGGCCGAGGGCACAGGGGGTGGCTACACCTTC. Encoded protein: CASSLAEGTGGGYTF.

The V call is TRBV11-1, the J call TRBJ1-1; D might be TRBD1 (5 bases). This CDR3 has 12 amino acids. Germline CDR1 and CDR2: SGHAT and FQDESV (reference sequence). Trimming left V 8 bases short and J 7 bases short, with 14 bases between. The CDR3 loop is CASQQVVGEAFF. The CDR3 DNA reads TGTGCCAGCCAACAGGTGGTGGGTGAAGCTTTCTTT.

CDR3 amino acids: CASSLYAAGLTDTQYF. The DNA of the CDR3 is TGTGCCAGCAGCTTGTATGCAGCGGGGCTCACAGATACGCAGTATTTT. The J gene is TRBJ2-3, the V gene TRBV5-6; 7 nucleotides match TRBD2. With 1 base clipped from V and 2 bases from J, the junction kept 7 bases outside the gene matches. This CDR3 region has 16 residues. Germline CDR1 is SGHDT and CDR2 is YYEEEE. The whole variable domain, remainder taken from reference TRBV5-6 and TRBJ2-3, is DAGVTQSPTHLIKTRGQQVTLRCSPKSGHDTVSWYQQALGQGPQFIFQYYEEEERQRGNFPDRFSGHQFPNYSSELNVNALLLGDSALYLCASSLYAAGLTDTQYFGPGTRLTVL.

CDR3 sequence: CASSPPSLSGNTIYF. In DNA form, the CDR3 reads TGTGCCAGCTCACCACCGAGTCTCTCTGGAAACACCATATATTTT. This rearrangement joins TRBV18 to TRBJ1-3; D remains unclear. This CDR3 contains 15 residues. The germline gives CDR1 KGHSH, CDR2 LQKENI. V was trimmed by 0 bases and J by 0 bases, leaving 6 bases between them.

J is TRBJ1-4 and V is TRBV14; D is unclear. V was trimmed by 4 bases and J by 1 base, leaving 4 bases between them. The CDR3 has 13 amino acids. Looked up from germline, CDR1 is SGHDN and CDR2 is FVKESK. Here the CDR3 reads CASSRLTNEKLFF. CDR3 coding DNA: TGTGCCAGCAGCCGCCTAACTAATGAAAAACTGTTTTTT. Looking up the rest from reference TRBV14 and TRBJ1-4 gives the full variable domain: EAGVTQFPSHSVIEKGQTVTLRCDPISGHDNLYWYRRVMGKEIKFLLHFVKESKQDESGMPNNRFLAERTGGTYSTLKVQPAELEDSGVYFCASSRLTNEKLFFGSGTQLSVL.

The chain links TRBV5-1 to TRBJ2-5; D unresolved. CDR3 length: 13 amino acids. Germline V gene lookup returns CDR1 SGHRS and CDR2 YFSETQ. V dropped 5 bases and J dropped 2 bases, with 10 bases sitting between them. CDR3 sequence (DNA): TGCGCCAGCAGTCGGTCCCGGCAAGAGACCCAGTACTTC. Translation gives CASSRSRQETQYF.

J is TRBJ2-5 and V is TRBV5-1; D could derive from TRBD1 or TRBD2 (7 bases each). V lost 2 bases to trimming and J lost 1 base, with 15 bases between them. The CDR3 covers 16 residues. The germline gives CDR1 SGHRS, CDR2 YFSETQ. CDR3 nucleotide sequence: TGCGCCAGCAGCTTAACAGGGGCGGGAGTCCAAGAGACCCAGTACTTC. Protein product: CASSLTGAGVQETQYF. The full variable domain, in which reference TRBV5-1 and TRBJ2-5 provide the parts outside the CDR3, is KAGVTQTPRYLIKTRGQQVTLSCSPISGHRSVSWYQQTPGQGLQFLFEYFSETQRNKGNFPGRFSGRQFSNSRSEMNVSTLELGDSALYLCASSLTGAGVQETQYFGPGTRLLVL.

CDR3 nucleotide sequence: TGTGCTAGTGGAACAGGGGAAGGGGCCAACGTCCTGACTTTC. Protein sequence: CASGTGEGANVLTF. The chain couples TRBV12-5 to TRBJ2-6, with 7 bases lining up with TRBD1. The germline gives CDR1 LGHNT, CDR2 FRNRAP. With 6 bases clipped from V and 4 bases from J, the junction kept 3 bases outside the gene matches. CDR3 length: 14 amino acids.

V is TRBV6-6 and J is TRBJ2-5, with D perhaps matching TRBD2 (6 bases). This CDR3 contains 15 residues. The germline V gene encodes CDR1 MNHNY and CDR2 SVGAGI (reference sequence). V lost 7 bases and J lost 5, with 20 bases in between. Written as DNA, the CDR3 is TGTGCCAGCACTCCACTAGCTGCTGGAGGGGAGACCCAGTACTTC. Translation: CASTPLAAGGETQYF.

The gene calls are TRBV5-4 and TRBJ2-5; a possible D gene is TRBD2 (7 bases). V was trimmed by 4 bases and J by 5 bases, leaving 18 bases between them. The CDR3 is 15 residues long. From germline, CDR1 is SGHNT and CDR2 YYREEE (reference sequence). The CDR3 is CASSPRGGRRETQYF. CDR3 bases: TGTGCCAGCAGCCCTAGGGGGGGGCGCCGGGAGACCCAGTACTTC.

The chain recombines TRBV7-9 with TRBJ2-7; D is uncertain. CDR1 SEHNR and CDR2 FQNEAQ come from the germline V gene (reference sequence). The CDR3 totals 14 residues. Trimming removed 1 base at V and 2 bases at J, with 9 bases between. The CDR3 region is CASSLVDDTYEQYF. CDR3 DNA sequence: TGTGCCAGCAGCTTAGTGGACGATACCTACGAGCAGTACTTC. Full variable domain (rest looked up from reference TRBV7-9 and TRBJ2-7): DTGVSQNPRHKITKRGQNVTFRCDPISEHNRLYWYRQTLGQGPEFLTYFQNEAQLEKSRLLSDRFSAERPKGSFSTLEIQRTEQGDSAMYLCASSLVDDTYEQYFGPGTRLTVT.

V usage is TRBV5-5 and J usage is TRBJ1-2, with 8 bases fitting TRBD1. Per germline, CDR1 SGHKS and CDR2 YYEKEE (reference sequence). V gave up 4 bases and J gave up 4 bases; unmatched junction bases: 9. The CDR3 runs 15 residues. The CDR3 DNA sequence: TGTGCCAGCAGCAGACGGACAGGGTTGGCCTATGGCTACACCTTC. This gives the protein CASSRRTGLAYGYTF.

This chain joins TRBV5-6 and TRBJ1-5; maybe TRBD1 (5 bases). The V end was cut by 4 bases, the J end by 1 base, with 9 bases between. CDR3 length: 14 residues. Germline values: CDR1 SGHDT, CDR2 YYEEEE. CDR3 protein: CASSRGGSNQPQHF. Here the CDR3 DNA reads TGTGCCAGCAGCCGGGGGGGAAGCAATCAGCCCCAGCATTTT.

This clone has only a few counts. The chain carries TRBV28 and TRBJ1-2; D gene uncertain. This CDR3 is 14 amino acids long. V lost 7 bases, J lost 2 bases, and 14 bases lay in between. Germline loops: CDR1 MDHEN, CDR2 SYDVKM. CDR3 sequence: CASTDGWKNYGYTF. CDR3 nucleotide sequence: TGTGCCAGCACCGACGGGTGGAAAAACTATGGCTACACCTTC.